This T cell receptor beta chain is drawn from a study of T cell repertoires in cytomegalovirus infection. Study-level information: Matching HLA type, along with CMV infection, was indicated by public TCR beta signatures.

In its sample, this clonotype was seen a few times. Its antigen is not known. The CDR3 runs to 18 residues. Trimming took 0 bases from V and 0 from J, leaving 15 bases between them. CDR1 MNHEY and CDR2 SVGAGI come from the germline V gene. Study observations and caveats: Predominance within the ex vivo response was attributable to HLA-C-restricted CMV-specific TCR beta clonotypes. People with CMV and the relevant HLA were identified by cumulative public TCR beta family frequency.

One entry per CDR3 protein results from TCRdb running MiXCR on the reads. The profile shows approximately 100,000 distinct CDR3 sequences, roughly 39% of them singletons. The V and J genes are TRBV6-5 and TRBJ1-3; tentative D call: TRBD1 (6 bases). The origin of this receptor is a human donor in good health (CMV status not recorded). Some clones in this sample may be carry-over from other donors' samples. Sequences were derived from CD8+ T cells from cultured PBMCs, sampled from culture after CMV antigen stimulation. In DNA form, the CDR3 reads TGTGCCAGCAGTTACTCGAGGGGGATAGGGACCTCTGGAAACACCATATATTTT. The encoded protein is CASSYSRGIGTSGNTIYF.